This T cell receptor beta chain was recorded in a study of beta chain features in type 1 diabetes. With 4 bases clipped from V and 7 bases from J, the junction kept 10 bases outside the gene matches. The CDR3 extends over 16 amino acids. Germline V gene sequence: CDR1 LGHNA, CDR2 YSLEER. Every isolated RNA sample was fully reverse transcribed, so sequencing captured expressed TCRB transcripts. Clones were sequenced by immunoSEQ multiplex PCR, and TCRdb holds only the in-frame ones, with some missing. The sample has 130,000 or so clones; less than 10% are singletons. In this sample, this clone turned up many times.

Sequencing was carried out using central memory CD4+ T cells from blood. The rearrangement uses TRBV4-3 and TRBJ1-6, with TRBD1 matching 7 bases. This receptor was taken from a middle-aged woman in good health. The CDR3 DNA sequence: TGCGCCAGCAGCCGAGGGACAGAAAATACAAATTCACCCCTCCACTTT. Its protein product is CASSRGTENTNSPLHF.